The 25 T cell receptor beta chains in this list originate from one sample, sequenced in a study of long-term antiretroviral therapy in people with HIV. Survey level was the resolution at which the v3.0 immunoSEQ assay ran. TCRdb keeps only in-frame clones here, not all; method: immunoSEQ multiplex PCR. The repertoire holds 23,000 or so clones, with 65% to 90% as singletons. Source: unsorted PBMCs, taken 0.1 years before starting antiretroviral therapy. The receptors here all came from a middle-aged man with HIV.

For the CDR3, the DNA is TGTGCCAGCAGCTTCGGGACAGGCCAAGAAGCTTTCTTT. Translated, it gives CASSFGTGQEAFF. The V and J genes are TRBV11-2 and TRBJ1-1, with TRBD1 matching over 8 bases. Germline CDR1 SGHAT, CDR2 FQNNGV. V shed 3 bases, J shed 8 bases, and the junction held 5 bases outside the gene matches. The CDR3 is 13 amino acids.

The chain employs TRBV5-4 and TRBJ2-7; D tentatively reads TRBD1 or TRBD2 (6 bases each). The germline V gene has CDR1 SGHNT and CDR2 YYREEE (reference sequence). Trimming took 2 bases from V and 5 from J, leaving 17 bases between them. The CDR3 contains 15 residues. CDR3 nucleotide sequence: TGTGCCAGCAGCTTTGGGGGCGGGACGTCGGACGAGCAGTACTTC. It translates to CASSFGGGTSDEQYF.

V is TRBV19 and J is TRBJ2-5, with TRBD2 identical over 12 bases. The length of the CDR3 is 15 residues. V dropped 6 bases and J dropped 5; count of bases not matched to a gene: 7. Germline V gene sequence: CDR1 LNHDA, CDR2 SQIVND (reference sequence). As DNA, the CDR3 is TGTGCCAGTAGGCCTAGCGGGAGGGCCGGGGAGACCCAGTACTTC. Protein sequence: CASRPSGRAGETQYF.

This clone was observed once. The CDR3 region is CASTFADRKPEQYF. CDR3 nucleotides: TGTGCCAGCACCTTTGCAGACAGGAAACCCGAGCAGTACTTC. J is TRBJ2-7 and V is TRBV6-6; tentatively, D is TRBD1 (6 bases). V was clipped by 7 bases and J by 6 bases, with 19 bases between them. CDR3 length: 14 residues. Germline loops: CDR1 MNHNY, CDR2 SVGAGI (reference sequence).

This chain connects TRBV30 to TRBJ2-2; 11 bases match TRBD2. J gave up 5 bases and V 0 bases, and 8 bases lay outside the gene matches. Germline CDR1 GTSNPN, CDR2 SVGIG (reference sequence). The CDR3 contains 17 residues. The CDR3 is CAWSVARTSGSTGELFF. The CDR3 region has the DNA TGTGCCTGGAGTGTAGCCCGAACTAGCGGGAGTACCGGGGAGCTGTTTTTT.

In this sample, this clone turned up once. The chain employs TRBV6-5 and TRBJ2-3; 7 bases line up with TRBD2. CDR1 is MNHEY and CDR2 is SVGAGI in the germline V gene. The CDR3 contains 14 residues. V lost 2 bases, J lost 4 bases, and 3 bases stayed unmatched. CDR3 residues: CASSYTGGADTQYF. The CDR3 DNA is TGTGCCAGCAGTTACACGGGAGGAGCAGATACGCAGTATTTT.

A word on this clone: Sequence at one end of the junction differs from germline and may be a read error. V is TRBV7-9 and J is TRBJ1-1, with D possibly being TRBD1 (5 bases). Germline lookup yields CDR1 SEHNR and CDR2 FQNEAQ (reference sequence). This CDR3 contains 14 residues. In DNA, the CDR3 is TGTGCCAGCAGCTTAGCACAGGTGAATACTGAAGCTTTCTTT. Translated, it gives CASSLAQVNTEAFF.

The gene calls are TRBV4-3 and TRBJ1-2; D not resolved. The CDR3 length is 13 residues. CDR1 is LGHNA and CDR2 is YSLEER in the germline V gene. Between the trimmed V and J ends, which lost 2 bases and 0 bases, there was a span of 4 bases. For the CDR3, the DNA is TGCGCCAGCAGCCAATTGGCTAACTATGGCTACACCTTC. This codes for CASSQLANYGYTF.

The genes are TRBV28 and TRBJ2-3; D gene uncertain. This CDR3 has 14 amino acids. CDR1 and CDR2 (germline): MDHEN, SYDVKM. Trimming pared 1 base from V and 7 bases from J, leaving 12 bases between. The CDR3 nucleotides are TGTGCCAGCAGTTTATCCGCCAGCCCATATACGCAGTATTTT. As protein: CASSLSASPYTQYF.

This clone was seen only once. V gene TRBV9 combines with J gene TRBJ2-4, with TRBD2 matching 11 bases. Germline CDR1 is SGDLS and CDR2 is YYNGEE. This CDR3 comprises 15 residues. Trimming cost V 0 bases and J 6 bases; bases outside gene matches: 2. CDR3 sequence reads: CASSVDGTSGNIQYF. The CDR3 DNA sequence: TGTGCCAGCAGCGTAGATGGGACTAGCGGAAACATTCAGTACTTC.

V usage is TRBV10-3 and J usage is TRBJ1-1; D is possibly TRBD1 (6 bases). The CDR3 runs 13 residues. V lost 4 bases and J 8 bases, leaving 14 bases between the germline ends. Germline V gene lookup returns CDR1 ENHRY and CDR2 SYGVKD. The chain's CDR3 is CAISGGGRDEAFF. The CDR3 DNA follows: TGTGCCATCAGTGGGGGGGGCCGGGACGAAGCTTTCTTT.

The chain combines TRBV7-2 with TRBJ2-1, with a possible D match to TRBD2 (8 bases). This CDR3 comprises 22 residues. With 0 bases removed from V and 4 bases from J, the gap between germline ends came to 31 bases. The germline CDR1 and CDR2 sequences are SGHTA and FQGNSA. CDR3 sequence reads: CASSLAGDSQGLVLLSYNEQFF. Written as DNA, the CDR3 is TGTGCCAGCAGCTTAGCTGGGGACAGCCAGGGACTAGTCCTTCTGTCATACAATGAGCAGTTCTTC.

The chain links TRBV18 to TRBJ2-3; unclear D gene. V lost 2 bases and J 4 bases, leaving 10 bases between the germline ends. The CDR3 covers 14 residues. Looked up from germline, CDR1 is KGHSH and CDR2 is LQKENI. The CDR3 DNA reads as TGTGCCAGCTCACCAACTGCGAGCCCAGATACGCAGTATTTT. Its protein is CASSPTASPDTQYF.

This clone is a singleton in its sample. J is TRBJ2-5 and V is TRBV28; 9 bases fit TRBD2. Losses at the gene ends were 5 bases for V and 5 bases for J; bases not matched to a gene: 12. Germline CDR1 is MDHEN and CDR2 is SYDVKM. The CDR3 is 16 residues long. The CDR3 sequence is CASSLSPSGELETQYF. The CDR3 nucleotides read TGTGCCAGCAGTCTTTCCCCTAGCGGGGAGTTGGAGACCCAGTACTTC.

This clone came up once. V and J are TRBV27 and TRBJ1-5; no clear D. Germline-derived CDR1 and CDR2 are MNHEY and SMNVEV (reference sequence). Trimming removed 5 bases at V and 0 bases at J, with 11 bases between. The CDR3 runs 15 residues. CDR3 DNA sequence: TGTGCCAGCAGTCTTAGTTGGTATAGCAATCAGCCCCAGCATTTT. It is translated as CASSLSWYSNQPQHF.

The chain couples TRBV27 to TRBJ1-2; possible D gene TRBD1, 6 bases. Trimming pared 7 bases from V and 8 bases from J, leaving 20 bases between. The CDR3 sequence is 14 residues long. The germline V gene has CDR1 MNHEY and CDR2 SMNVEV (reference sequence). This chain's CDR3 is CASTPGRGRGGYTF. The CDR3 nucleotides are TGTGCCAGCACTCCGGGCCGGGGGCGCGGAGGCTACACCTTC.

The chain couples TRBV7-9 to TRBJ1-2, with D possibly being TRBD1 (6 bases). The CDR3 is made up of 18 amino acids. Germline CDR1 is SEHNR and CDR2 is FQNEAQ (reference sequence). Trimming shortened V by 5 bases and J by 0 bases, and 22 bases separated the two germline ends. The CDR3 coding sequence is TGTGCCAGCAGCACTATAGGTCAAGGACAGATAGCTAACTATGGCTACACCTTC. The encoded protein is CASSTIGQGQIANYGYTF.

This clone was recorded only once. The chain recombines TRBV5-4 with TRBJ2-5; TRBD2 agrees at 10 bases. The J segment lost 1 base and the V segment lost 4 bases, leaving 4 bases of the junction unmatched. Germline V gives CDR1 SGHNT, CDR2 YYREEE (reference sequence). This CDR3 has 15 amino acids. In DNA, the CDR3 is TGTGCCAGCAGCCCTAGCGGGGGCCCCCAAGAGACCCAGTACTTC. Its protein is CASSPSGGPQETQYF.

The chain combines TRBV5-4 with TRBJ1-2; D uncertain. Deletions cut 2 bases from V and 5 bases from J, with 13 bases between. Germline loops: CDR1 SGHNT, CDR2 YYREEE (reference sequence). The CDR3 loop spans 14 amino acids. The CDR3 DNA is TGTGCCAGCAGCTTCGGGGTGAGTCGGTATGGCTACACCTTC. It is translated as CASSFGVSRYGYTF.

CDR3 amino acids: CAISESRVGAYEQYF. CDR3 coding DNA: TGTGCCATCAGTGAGTCGAGGGTGGGGGCCTACGAGCAGTACTTC. The chain couples TRBV10-3 to TRBJ2-7; possibly TRBD1 or TRBD2 for D (5 bases each). Germline assignment: CDR1 ENHRY and CDR2 SYGVKD. V was trimmed by 0 bases and J by 2 bases, leaving 11 bases between them. This CDR3 region has 15 residues.

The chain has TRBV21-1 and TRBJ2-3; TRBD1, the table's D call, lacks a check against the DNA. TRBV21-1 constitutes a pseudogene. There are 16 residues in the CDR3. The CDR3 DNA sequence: TGTGCCAGCAGCAAAGTGCACAGAGCTAGCACAGATACGCAGTATTTT. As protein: CASSKVHRASTDTQYF.

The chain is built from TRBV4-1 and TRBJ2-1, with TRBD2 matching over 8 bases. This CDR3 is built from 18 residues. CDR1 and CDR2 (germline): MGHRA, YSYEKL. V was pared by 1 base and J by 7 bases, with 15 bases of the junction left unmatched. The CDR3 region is CASSQGLLAGGHGNEQFF. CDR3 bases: TGCGCCAGCAGCCAAGGTCTGTTGGCGGGGGGTCACGGGAATGAGCAGTTCTTC.

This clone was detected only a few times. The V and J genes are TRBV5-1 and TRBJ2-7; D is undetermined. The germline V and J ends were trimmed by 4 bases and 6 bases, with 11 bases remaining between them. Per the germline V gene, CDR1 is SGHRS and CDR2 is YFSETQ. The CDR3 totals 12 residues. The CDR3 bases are TGCGCCAGCAGCCTGGAATGGGGCGAGCAGTACTTC. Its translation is CASSLEWGEQYF. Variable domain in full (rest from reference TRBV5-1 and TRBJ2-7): KAGVTQTPRYLIKTRGQQVTLSCSPISGHRSVSWYQQTPGQGLQFLFEYFSETQRNKGNFPGRFSGRQFSNSRSEMNVSTLELGDSALYLCASSLEWGEQYFGPGTRLTVT.

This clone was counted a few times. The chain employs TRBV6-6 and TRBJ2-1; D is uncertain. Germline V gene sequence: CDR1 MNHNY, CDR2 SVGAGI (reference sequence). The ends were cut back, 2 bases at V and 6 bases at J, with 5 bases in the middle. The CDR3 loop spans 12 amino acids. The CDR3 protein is CASSYVSNEQFF. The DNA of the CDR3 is TGTGCCAGCAGTTACGTTTCCAATGAGCAGTTCTTC.

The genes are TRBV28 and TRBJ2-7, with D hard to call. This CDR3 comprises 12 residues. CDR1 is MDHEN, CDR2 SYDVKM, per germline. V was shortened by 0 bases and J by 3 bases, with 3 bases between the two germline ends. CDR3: CASSLWYYEQYF. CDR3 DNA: TGTGCCAGCAGTTTATGGTACTACGAGCAGTACTTC.